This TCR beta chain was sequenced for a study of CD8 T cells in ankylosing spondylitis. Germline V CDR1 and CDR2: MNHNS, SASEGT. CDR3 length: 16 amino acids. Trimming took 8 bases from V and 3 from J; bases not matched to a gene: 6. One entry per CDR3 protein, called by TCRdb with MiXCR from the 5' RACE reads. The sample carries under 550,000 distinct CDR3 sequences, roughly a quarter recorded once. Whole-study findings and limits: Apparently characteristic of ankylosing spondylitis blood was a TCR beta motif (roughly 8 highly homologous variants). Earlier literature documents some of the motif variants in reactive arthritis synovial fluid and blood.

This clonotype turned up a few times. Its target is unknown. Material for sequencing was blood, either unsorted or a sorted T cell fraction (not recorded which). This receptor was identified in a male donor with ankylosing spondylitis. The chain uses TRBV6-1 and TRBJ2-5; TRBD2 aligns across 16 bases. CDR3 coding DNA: TGTGCCAGCTCCCTTGGGACTAGCGGGAGGGAAGAGACCCAGTACTTC. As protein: CASSLGTSGREETQYF.